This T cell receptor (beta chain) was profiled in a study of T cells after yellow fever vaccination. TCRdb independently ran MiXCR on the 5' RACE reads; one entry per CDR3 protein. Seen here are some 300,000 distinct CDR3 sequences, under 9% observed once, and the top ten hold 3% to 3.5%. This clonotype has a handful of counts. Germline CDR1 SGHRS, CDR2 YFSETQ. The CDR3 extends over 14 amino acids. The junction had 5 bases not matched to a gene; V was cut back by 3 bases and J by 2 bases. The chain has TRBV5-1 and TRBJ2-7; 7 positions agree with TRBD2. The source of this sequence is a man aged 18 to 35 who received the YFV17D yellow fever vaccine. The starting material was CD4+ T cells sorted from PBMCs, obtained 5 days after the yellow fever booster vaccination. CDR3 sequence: CASSYSGTTYEQYF. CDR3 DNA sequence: TGCGCCAGCAGCTACTCCGGGACTACCTACGAGCAGTACTTC. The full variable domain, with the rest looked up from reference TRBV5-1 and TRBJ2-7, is KAGVTQTPRYLIKTRGQQVTLSCSPISGHRSVSWYQQTPGQGLQFLFEYFSETQRNKGNFPGRFSGRQFSNSRSEMNVSTLELGDSALYLCASSYSGTTYEQYFGPGTRLTVT.